These 31 T cell receptor beta chains were all obtained from the same sample, sequenced in a study of monozygotic twins with cystic fibrosis (dated by TCRdb to the early 2020s). Libraries were built with the immunoSEQ multiplex PCR assay. TCRdb obtained this table from immuneACCESS and retained in-frame rearrangements with V and J assigned. These tables miss some clones; where compared with another copy, unresolved V genes account for less than half of the shortfall, and the remainder is unexplained. In all, the sample holds under 40,000 clones, and 90% to 98% of those were seen once. The ten largest clones add up to around 0.15% of the sample. The sample taken for sequencing was blood. These receptors all stem from a girl aged 2 to 10 with cystic fibrosis.

Here the CDR3 DNA reads TGCAGCGCGATTAGGTGGGGAACTACCTACGAGCAGTACTTC. Translation: CSAIRWGTTYEQYF. The chain is built from TRBV29-1 and TRBJ2-7, with no clear D. V was pared by 7 bases and J by 2 bases, with 18 bases between. The CDR3 loop spans 14 amino acids. CDR1 is SQVTM and CDR2 is ANQGSEA in the germline V gene.

V gene TRBV10-3 combines with J gene TRBJ1-1; 9 bases are shared with TRBD1. J gave up 11 bases and V 8 bases, and 21 bases lay outside the gene matches. Per the germline V gene, CDR1 is ENHRY and CDR2 is SYGVKD. The CDR3 is 16 amino acids. CDR3 protein: CAIEAGLAGQGLLAFF. DNA of the CDR3: TGTGCCATCGAGGCCGGTCTTGCGGGACAGGGTTTGTTGGCTTTCTTT.

The V and J genes are TRBV6-1 and TRBJ2-5; 7 nucleotides align to TRBD1. The CDR3 length is 14 residues. The junction had 11 bases not matched to a gene; V was cut back by 8 bases and J by 5 bases. The germline V gene encodes CDR1 MNHNS and CDR2 SASEGT. Here the CDR3 reads CASVRDSHSETQYF. The CDR3 region has the DNA TGTGCCAGCGTCCGGGACAGCCATTCCGAGACCCAGTACTTC.

J is TRBJ2-7 and V is TRBV5-5; 7 positions agree with TRBD1. The J segment lost 2 bases and the V segment lost 2 bases, leaving 7 bases of the junction unmatched. From germline, CDR1 is SGHKS and CDR2 YYEKEE (reference sequence). The CDR3 covers 15 residues. This chain's CDR3 is CASSFDRDRPYEQYF. As DNA, the CDR3 is TGTGCCAGCAGCTTCGATAGGGACAGACCCTACGAGCAGTACTTC.

This clone came up once. The chain combines TRBV30 with TRBJ2-7; D perhaps matches TRBD1 (6 bases). V lost 3 bases, J lost 6 bases, and 18 bases lay in between. Germline CDR1 reads GTSNPN; CDR2 reads SVGIG (reference sequence). CDR3 length: 14 amino acids. This chain's CDR3 is CAWRAVWTEGEQYF. Written as DNA, the CDR3 is TGTGCCTGGAGGGCAGTCTGGACAGAGGGCGAGCAGTACTTC.

This sequence joins TRBV15 and TRBJ2-1, with D perhaps matching TRBD1 or TRBD2 (5 bases each). This CDR3 region has 16 residues. Looked up from germline, CDR1 is LNHNV and CDR2 is YYDKDF (reference sequence). Deletions cut 6 bases from V and 4 bases from J, with 19 bases between. In DNA form, the CDR3 reads TGTGCCACCAGTACCACCGGGACGTACTTATACAATGAGCAGTTCTTC. Translated, it gives CATSTTGTYLYNEQFF.

The chain joins TRBV2 to TRBJ1-2, with D perhaps matching TRBD1 (6 bases). The V and J ends lost 3 bases and 7 bases respectively, with 12 bases between them. Germline CDR1 reads SNHLY; CDR2 reads FYNNEI. The CDR3 is 13 residues long. The CDR3 nucleotides read TGTGCCAGCAGTGATAGGACAGTTTCTGGCTACACCTTC. This sequence encodes CASSDRTVSGYTF.

The J gene is TRBJ2-7, the V gene TRBV6-5, with TRBD1 as a possible D gene (5 bases). The CDR3 extends over 14 amino acids. The germline gives CDR1 MNHEY, CDR2 SVGAGI. V was clipped by 2 bases and J by 7 bases, with 15 bases between them. The CDR3 DNA reads as TGTGCCAGCAGTTACAGGGGCCGCCCCTGGGAGCAGTACTTC. Protein sequence: CASSYRGRPWEQYF.

The DNA of the CDR3 is TGTGCCAGCAGGTGGCGCAACACTGAAGCTTTCTTT. The encoded protein is CASRWRNTEAFF. The chain is built from TRBV7-9 and TRBJ1-1; D is unclear. The CDR3 has 12 residues. Trimming cost V 6 bases and J 2 bases, with 7 bases left between them. Germline assignment: CDR1 SEHNR and CDR2 FQNEAQ (reference sequence).

The chain is built from TRBV28 and TRBJ2-7; D perhaps matches TRBD1 (6 bases). CDR3 length equals 18 residues. V was pared by 2 bases and J by 3 bases, with 23 bases between. Germline CDR1 is MDHEN and CDR2 is SYDVKM. CDR3 coding DNA: TGTGCCAGCAGTTTAACGCCCTTCTTGGACAGCCCTATCTACGAGCAGTACTTC. Protein product: CASSLTPFLDSPIYEQYF.

The chain is built from TRBV30 and TRBJ1-2; the D gene is possibly TRBD1 (6 bases). The ends were cut back, 7 bases at V and 4 bases at J, with 13 bases in the middle. Germline V gene data show CDR1 as GTSNPN and CDR2 as SVGIG (reference sequence). The CDR3 extends over 12 amino acids. CDR3 residues: CALGDRPYGYTF. CDR3 nucleotides: TGTGCCTTAGGCGACAGGCCCTATGGCTACACCTTC. The whole variable domain, filled in from reference TRBV30 and TRBJ1-2, reads SQTIHQWPATLVQPVGSPLSLECTVEGTSNPNLYWYRQAAGRGLQLLFYSVGIGQISSEVPQNLSASRPQDRQFILSSKKLLLSDSGFYLCALGDRPYGYTFGSGTRLTVV.

This chain joins TRBV5-6 and TRBJ1-2; D may be TRBD1 (5 bases). The CDR3 runs 16 residues. Per germline, CDR1 SGHDT and CDR2 YYEEEE. The ends were cut back, 4 bases at V and 0 bases at J, with 16 bases in the middle. The CDR3 protein is CASSNWGRTSNYGYTF. In nucleotides, the CDR3 is TGTGCCAGCAGCAATTGGGGGAGGACCTCTAACTATGGCTACACCTTC.

The chain has TRBV6-1 and TRBJ2-3; 8 positions match TRBD2. CDR1 and CDR2 (germline): MNHNS, SASEGT. With 8 bases clipped from V and 4 bases from J, the junction kept 2 bases outside the gene matches. The CDR3 spans 12 residues. CDR3: CASAGGADTQYF. Written as DNA, the CDR3 is TGTGCCAGCGCGGGGGGAGCAGATACGCAGTATTTT.

This sequence joins TRBV4-1 and TRBJ1-2, with D hard to call. With 1 base removed from V and 8 bases from J, the gap between germline ends came to 14 bases. The CDR3 is made up of 14 amino acids. Germline CDR1 and CDR2: MGHRA and YSYEKL. The CDR3 coding sequence is TGCGCCAGCAGCCAAGGGGATCTTGCCGGGGGCTACACCTTC. It is translated as CASSQGDLAGGYTF.

This chain uses TRBV19 with TRBJ1-5, with 10 bases lining up with TRBD1. CDR3 length: 16 residues. From germline, CDR1 is LNHDA and CDR2 SQIVND (reference sequence). The junction had 6 bases not matched to a gene; V was cut back by 3 bases and J by 4 bases. CDR3 bases: TGTGCCAGTAGTATCCCCGGGACAGGGGTTAATCAGCCCCAGCATTTT. Translated: CASSIPGTGVNQPQHF.

The V and J genes are TRBV7-9 and TRBJ1-1; 8 bases line up with TRBD1. The CDR3 extends over 13 amino acids. Germline V gene data show CDR1 as SEHNR and CDR2 as FQNEAQ (reference sequence). The V and J ends lost 3 bases and 9 bases, in that order; junction bases with no gene match: 6. Here the CDR3 reads CASSLDRANQAFF. CDR3 nucleotides: TGTGCCAGCAGCTTGGACAGGGCTAATCAAGCTTTCTTT.

The rearrangement joins TRBV2 to TRBJ2-1, with TRBD2 matching over 8 bases. CDR3 length: 19 residues. The V segment lost 0 bases and the J segment 9 bases; nucleotides outside the gene matches: 19. CDR1 and CDR2 from the germline V gene are SNHLY and FYNNEI. CDR3 nucleotide sequence: TGTGCCAGCAGTGAAGCGGTGGGGGTTGGGGTAGCGGGATCGGGTGAGCAGTTCTTC. Encoded protein: CASSEAVGVGVAGSGEQFF.

The rearrangement joins TRBV28 to TRBJ2-7; 7 nucleotides match TRBD2. The CDR3 is 15 residues long. In germline, CDR1 is MDHEN, CDR2 SYDVKM. Trimming at V came to 7 bases and at J to 2 bases, leaving 11 bases not matched to a gene. CDR3 loop: CASKISGVFAYEQYF. The CDR3 region has the DNA TGTGCCAGCAAAATAAGCGGGGTTTTTGCCTACGAGCAGTACTTC.

In its sample, this clone was seen once. V and J are TRBV18 and TRBJ2-7; tentative D call: TRBD1 (6 bases). Germline loops: CDR1 KGHSH, CDR2 LQKENI. The germline V and J ends were trimmed by 1 base and 3 bases, with 16 bases remaining between them. The CDR3 length is 16 residues. The DNA of the CDR3 is TGTGCCAGCTCACCACTCGGTAACCGACAGGTCTACGAGCAGTACTTC. It encodes CASSPLGNRQVYEQYF.

The V call is TRBV4-2, the J call TRBJ2-1; no clear D. Germline V gives CDR1 LGHNA, CDR2 YNFKEQ. The CDR3 extends over 14 amino acids. V was shortened by 1 base and J by 7 bases, with 11 bases between the two germline ends. As DNA, the CDR3 is TGTGCCAGCAGCCAAGGCCTCCCGTGGAATGAGCAGTTCTTC. The encoded protein is CASSQGLPWNEQFF.

The J gene is TRBJ2-7, the V gene TRBV5-6; 10 bases are a match to TRBD1. J gave up 6 bases and V 2 bases, and 8 bases lay outside the gene matches. From germline, CDR1 is SGHDT and CDR2 YYEEEE. The CDR3 extends over 15 amino acids. Here the CDR3 DNA reads TGTGCCAGCAGCTTCGGGACAGGGGTTGAGGGCGAGCAGTACTTC. It specifies CASSFGTGVEGEQYF.

This chain uses TRBV7-2 with TRBJ1-1, with D hard to call. The CDR3 is 15 residues long. Trimming pared 1 base from V and 5 bases from J, leaving 14 bases between. CDR1 and CDR2 from the germline V gene are SGHTA and FQGNSA. CDR3 in amino acids: CASSLGVVGWTEAFF. CDR3 nucleotide sequence: TGTGCCAGCAGCTTAGGTGTCGTGGGGTGGACTGAAGCTTTCTTT.

V and J are TRBV5-1 and TRBJ2-1; TRBD2 agrees at 7 bases. V shed 1 base and J 0 bases; nucleotides not matched to a gene: 1. Germline V gene lookup returns CDR1 SGHRS and CDR2 YFSETQ. This CDR3 comprises 15 residues. CDR3 residues: CASSLTGGSYNEQFF. DNA of the CDR3: TGCGCCAGCAGCTTGACGGGAGGCTCCTACAATGAGCAGTTCTTC. The full variable domain, rest sourced from reference TRBV5-1 and TRBJ2-1, is KAGVTQTPRYLIKTRGQQVTLSCSPISGHRSVSWYQQTPGQGLQFLFEYFSETQRNKGNFPGRFSGRQFSNSRSEMNVSTLELGDSALYLCASSLTGGSYNEQFFGPGTRLTVL.

The chain combines TRBV20-1 with TRBJ2-1, with a possible D match to TRBD1 (6 bases). CDR3 size: 11 residues. V was clipped by 3 bases and J by 6 bases, with 6 bases between them. CDR1 and CDR2 from the germline V gene are DFQATT and SNEGSKA (reference sequence). CDR3 protein: CSASRGNEQFF. In nucleotides, the CDR3 is TGCAGTGCTAGCAGGGGCAATGAGCAGTTCTTC.

The CDR3 coding sequence is TGTGCCAGTACCCTCGGGGGCACCTACAATGAGCAGTTCTTC. It is translated as CASTLGGTYNEQFF. V and J are TRBV19 and TRBJ2-1; D is possibly TRBD1 or TRBD2 (6 bases each). CDR3 length: 14 residues. Trimming removed 7 bases from V and 2 bases from J, with 12 bases in between. Germline CDR1 is LNHDA and CDR2 is SQIVND (reference sequence).

On this clone itself: The junction shows a germline mismatch at one end, possibly a read error. The chain links TRBV9 to TRBJ1-1, with a weak D call TRBD1 (5 bases). This CDR3 has 15 residues. The germline CDR1 and CDR2 sequences are SGDLS and YYNGEE. CDR3 DNA sequence: TGTGCCAGCAGCGTAGGAGGAGGGGTGAACACTGAAGTTTTCTTT. This translates into CASSVGGGVNTEVFF.

The rearrangement joins TRBV6-5 to TRBJ2-3; TRBD2 matches at 9 bases. Losses at the gene ends were 5 bases for V and 2 bases for J; bases not matched to a gene: 2. Germline V gene data show CDR1 as MNHEY and CDR2 as SVGAGI. This CDR3 has 14 residues. CDR3 sequence reads: CASSPGLATDTQYF. CDR3 bases: TGTGCCAGCAGTCCGGGACTAGCCACAGATACGCAGTATTTT.

This sequence joins TRBV2 and TRBJ1-1, with a weak D call TRBD1 (5 bases). The germline V gene has CDR1 SNHLY and CDR2 FYNNEI. This CDR3 region has 15 residues. V lost 5 bases and J lost 2, with 15 bases in between. CDR3 amino acids: CASSQDLGGNTEAFF. CDR3 nucleotide sequence: TGTGCCAGCAGTCAAGACCTGGGGGGAAACACTGAAGCTTTCTTT.

This sequence joins TRBV27 and TRBJ1-5; 8 nucleotides match TRBD1. This CDR3 has 14 residues. Germline lookup yields CDR1 MNHEY and CDR2 SMNVEV (reference sequence). With V trimmed by 5 bases and J by 7 bases, 7 bases remained unmatched. Here the CDR3 reads CASSLRGQVQPQHF. As DNA, the CDR3 is TGTGCCAGCAGTCTCCGGGGACAGGTGCAGCCCCAGCATTTT.

J is TRBJ2-7 and V is TRBV5-4; 10 nucleotides match TRBD1. V gave up 3 bases and J gave up 3 bases; unmatched junction bases: 3. The CDR3 runs to 14 residues. Germline assignment: CDR1 SGHNT and CDR2 YYREEE (reference sequence). CDR3 in amino acids: CASSSGQGGYEQYF. For the CDR3, the DNA is TGTGCCAGCAGCTCAGGACAGGGGGGCTACGAGCAGTACTTC.

The count of this clone is one. This chain links TRBV30 with TRBJ2-2; TRBD1 might be the D (5 bases). Germline CDR1 GTSNPN, CDR2 SVGIG (reference sequence). The CDR3 is 13 residues long. V lost 5 bases and J lost 2, with 9 bases in between. The CDR3 nucleotides are TGTGCCTGGGCGACAGATAACACCGGGGAGCTGTTTTTT. Translating gives CAWATDNTGELFF.